One and the same sample provided the 26 T cell receptor beta chains below, sequenced in a study of human T cells and chemical hapten exposure. TCRdb redid the calling of the RACE reads with MiXCR, one entry per CDR3 protein. The sample yields about 82,000 distinct CDR3 sequences, approximately 12% seen once. Specified time point: patch test 3, about 24 weeks after DPC sensitization. Treatment described: therapeutic diphenylcyclopropenone sensitization with weekly scalp DPC. The sequencing here drew on whole blood, taken in connection with sensitization to the hapten diphenylcyclopropenone (DPC). Source of these receptors: a woman aged 45-60 years with alopecia areata. Some clones in this sample may be carry-over from other donors' samples.

The chain joins TRBV29-1 to TRBJ2-1; no firm D call. Trimming took 6 bases from V and 10 from J, leaving 13 bases between them. This CDR3 has 11 amino acids. Germline V lookup: CDR1 SQVTM, CDR2 ANQGSEA. CDR3 loop: CSVLLNLEQFF. For the CDR3, the DNA is TGCAGCGTCCTACTAAACTTGGAGCAGTTCTTC.

The rearrangement joins TRBV20-1 to TRBJ1-1, with a tentative D call TRBD1 (5 bases). The V gene's germline CDR1 is DFQATT and CDR2 SNEGSKA (reference sequence). The CDR3 covers 14 residues. V lost 3 bases and J lost 1, with 12 bases in between. Here the CDR3 reads CSAREGSGNTEAFF. Written as DNA, the CDR3 is TGCAGTGCTAGGGAGGGGTCGGGGAACACTGAAGCTTTCTTT.

This clonotype was observed at least ten times. The chain uses TRBV18 and TRBJ2-3; D is perhaps TRBD1 (5 bases). The CDR3 contains 13 residues. Germline V gene sequence: CDR1 KGHSH, CDR2 LQKENI. Trimming took 2 bases from V and 4 from J, leaving 7 bases between them. The chain's CDR3 is CASSPSGPDTQYF. The CDR3 DNA follows: TGTGCCAGCTCACCATCAGGGCCAGATACGCAGTATTTT.

The chain is built from TRBV5-5 and TRBJ1-2, with no clear D. The CDR3 loop spans 13 amino acids. V was trimmed by 3 bases and J by 2 bases, leaving 8 bases between them. CDR1 and CDR2 from the germline V gene are SGHKS and YYEKEE (reference sequence). As DNA, the CDR3 is TGTGCCAGCAGCTCCCAGCTAAACTATGGCTACACCTTC. This sequence encodes CASSSQLNYGYTF.

The chain joins TRBV6-2 or TRBV6-3 to TRBJ1-4; unclear D gene. The CDR3 length is 14 residues. V dropped 2 bases and J dropped 5 bases, with 9 bases sitting between them. CDR1 is MNHEY, CDR2 SVGEGT, per germline. CDR3 loop: CASSYRTRNEKLFF. The CDR3 region has the DNA TGTGCCAGCAGTTACCGGACGAGGAATGAAAAACTGTTTTTT.

The chain is built from TRBV10-2 and TRBJ2-7, with unresolved D. The CDR3 has 18 amino acids. Trimming took off 2 bases at V and 2 bases at J, with 22 bases between the two ends. Germline V lookup: CDR1 WSHSY, CDR2 SAAADI. The CDR3 sequence: CASSEGSRTRIYPYEQYF. CDR3 sequence (DNA): TGCGCCAGCAGTGAGGGCAGTAGGACGAGGATTTATCCCTACGAGCAGTACTTC.

Only a few counts were recorded for this clonotype. V gene TRBV3-1 combines with J gene TRBJ2-7; 7 positions match TRBD2. Germline V gives CDR1 LGHDT, CDR2 YNNKEL (reference sequence). The CDR3 has 12 residues. Losses at the gene ends were 3 bases for V and 5 bases for J; bases not matched to a gene: 1. DNA for the CDR3: TGTGCCAGCAGCCAGGGACTACACGAGCAGTACTTC. Amino acids: CASSQGLHEQYF.

This clonotype has a handful of counts. The CDR3 here is CASSALRGNYNEQFF. The CDR3, as DNA: TGTGCCAGCAGTGCTTTGCGGGGTAACTACAATGAGCAGTTCTTC. V usage is TRBV6-1 and J usage is TRBJ2-1, with a possible D match to TRBD2 (6 bases). Deletions cut 4 bases from V and 3 bases from J, with 13 bases between. Germline lookup yields CDR1 MNHNS and CDR2 SASEGT. The CDR3 totals 15 residues.

The chain is built from TRBV6-1 and TRBJ1-6; D is ambiguous. V shed 5 bases and J shed 8 bases, with 16 bases lying between them. Germline V gene data show CDR1 as MNHNS and CDR2 as SASEGT. The CDR3 runs to 15 residues. CDR3 region: CASSSRLNPDSPLHF. CDR3 in DNA: TGTGCCAGCAGTTCTCGACTGAACCCCGATTCACCCCTCCACTTT.

This clonotype was observed at least ten times. The chain couples TRBV30 to TRBJ1-1; D is possibly TRBD1 (6 bases). The CDR3 extends over 14 amino acids. Trimming left V 4 bases short and J 6 bases short, with 18 bases between. Looked up from germline, CDR1 is GTSNPN and CDR2 is SVGIG (reference sequence). The CDR3: CAWKALLQGAEAFF. CDR3 DNA sequence: TGTGCCTGGAAAGCATTACTACAGGGAGCTGAAGCTTTCTTT. The entire variable domain, with the rest obtained from reference TRBV30 and TRBJ1-1, is as follows: SQTIHQWPATLVQPVGSPLSLECTVEGTSNPNLYWYRQAAGRGLQLLFYSVGIGQISSEVPQNLSASRPQDRQFILSSKKLLLSDSGFYLCAWKALLQGAEAFFGQGTRLTVV.

The rearrangement links TRBV5-6 to TRBJ1-1, with 9 bases matching TRBD1. Trimming cost V 4 bases and J 5 bases; bases outside gene matches: 12. The germline gives CDR1 SGHDT, CDR2 YYEEEE. This CDR3 contains 16 residues. CDR3 residues: CASSRLLDRGGTEAFF. The CDR3 DNA follows: TGTGCCAGCAGCCGATTACTTGACAGGGGGGGAACTGAAGCTTTCTTT.

In its sample, this clonotype was seen many times. The chain is built from TRBV29-1 and TRBJ2-1, with TRBD2 matching over 9 bases. This CDR3 region has 14 residues. Germline loops: CDR1 SQVTM, CDR2 ANQGSEA. The V gene end was trimmed by 7 bases and the J gene end by 5 bases; junction bases not matched to a gene: 9. The CDR3 DNA reads TGCAGCGCCCTTAGCGGGAGCAGCCACAATGAGCAGTTCTTC. Amino acid sequence: CSALSGSSHNEQFF.

This clonotype was observed at least ten times. The rearrangement uses TRBV12-3 or TRBV12-4 and TRBJ2-1, with 10 bases that match TRBD2. V shed 4 bases and J 3 bases; nucleotides not matched to a gene: 6. The CDR3 has 16 residues. The CDR3 is CASSSGTSVFYNEQFF. The CDR3 nucleotides are TGTGCCAGCAGTTCCGGGACTAGCGTATTCTACAATGAGCAGTTCTTC.

J is TRBJ2-1 and V is TRBV6-1, with D tentatively TRBD2 (5 bases). Germline V gene data show CDR1 as MNHNS and CDR2 as SASEGT. The CDR3 is made up of 14 amino acids. Trimming cost V 0 bases and J 4 bases, with 7 bases left between them. The CDR3: CASSEAGAYNEQFF. As DNA, the CDR3 is TGTGCCAGCAGTGAAGCGGGAGCTTACAATGAGCAGTTCTTC.

This clonotype has a count of ten or more. The chain has TRBV7-2 and TRBJ2-1, with 10 bases that match TRBD2. This CDR3 comprises 15 residues. Germline V gene sequence: CDR1 SGHTA, CDR2 FQGNSA. V dropped 5 bases and J dropped 4; count of bases not matched to a gene: 5. The CDR3 nucleotides read TGTGCCAGCAGCACCTTGACTAGCGGGTACAATGAGCAGTTCTTC. Translating it yields CASSTLTSGYNEQFF.

This clonotype was picked up a small number of times. The chain has TRBV3-1 and TRBJ1-5; D is perhaps TRBD1 (5 bases). Trimming stripped 4 bases from V and 1 base from J, with 8 bases between. Germline V gene lookup returns CDR1 LGHDT and CDR2 YNNKEL (reference sequence). This CDR3 has 14 residues. CDR3 in DNA: TGTGCCAGCAGCCGGGGGGACAGCAATCAGCCCCAGCATTTT. It translates to CASSRGDSNQPQHF.

The chain carries TRBV12-3 or TRBV12-4 and TRBJ1-1; TRBD1 might be the D (5 bases). The CDR3 has 15 residues. Trimming pared 5 bases from V and 0 bases from J, leaving 13 bases between. CDR3 sequence: CASSMTESLNTEAFF. The CDR3 bases are TGTGCCAGCAGTATGACAGAAAGTTTGAACACTGAAGCTTTCTTT.

Details on this clonotype: A much larger clone lies one base from this, so it may be a read error. The chain recombines TRBV7-2 with TRBJ2-1; D is possibly TRBD1 (6 bases). The CDR3 runs 15 residues. Germline assignment: CDR1 SGHTA and CDR2 FQGNSA. As DNA, the CDR3 is TGTGTCAGCAGCGCGGGCCAGGACAGATTGGATGAGCAGTTCTTC. Translation: CVSSAGQDRLDEQFF.

This clonotype was counted a few times. As DNA, the CDR3 is TGTGCCAGCAGCTTGGTAGCGGGAGACAATGAGCAGTTCTTC. It is translated as CASSLVAGDNEQFF. The chain carries TRBV7-3 and TRBJ2-1; 9 nucleotides agree with TRBD2. After removal of 3 bases from V and 5 bases from J, the junction contained 2 bases not matched to a gene. In germline, CDR1 is SGHTA, CDR2 FQGTGA. This CDR3 region has 14 residues.

This clonotype was counted only a few times. The V call is TRBV2, the J call TRBJ2-2; the D gene could be TRBD1 or TRBD2 (6 bases each). The CDR3 spans 15 residues. Trimming pared 6 bases from V and 7 bases from J, leaving 18 bases between. Looked up from germline, CDR1 is SNHLY and CDR2 is FYNNEI. The CDR3: CASRSPGAAVGELFF. Here the CDR3 DNA reads TGTGCCAGCAGGAGCCCGGGGGCGGCGGTCGGGGAGCTGTTTTTT.

This clonotype was found many times. The chain has TRBV11-2 and TRBJ2-1, with D possibly called TRBD1 or TRBD2 (5 bases each). CDR1 SGHAT and CDR2 FQNNGV come from the germline V gene. The CDR3 has 16 amino acids. The V end lost 1 base, the J end lost 0 bases, and 10 bases lay between the germline ends. Here the CDR3 reads CASSLVAGSSYNEQFF. CDR3 DNA: TGTGCCAGCAGCTTAGTGGCAGGGAGCTCCTACAATGAGCAGTTCTTC.

This clonotype was detected only a few times. The chain is built from TRBV20-1 and TRBJ2-3; TRBD2 matches 14 bases. This CDR3 spans 18 amino acids. CDR1 DFQATT and CDR2 SNEGSKA come from the germline V gene (reference sequence). CDR3 coding DNA: TGCAGCGCACAATTCTCAGAACCGGGACTAGCGGGAGAGGGTACGCAGTATTTT. Its translation is CSAQFSEPGLAGEGTQYF.

The chain has TRBV19 and TRBJ2-1, with D perhaps TRBD1 or TRBD2 (5 bases each). The CDR3 is made up of 16 amino acids. Trimming left V 3 bases short and J 0 bases short, with 12 bases between. Germline assignment: CDR1 LNHDA and CDR2 SQIVND (reference sequence). CDR3 protein: CASSIHGASSYNEQFF. CDR3 DNA: TGTGCCAGTAGTATCCACGGGGCGAGCTCCTACAATGAGCAGTTCTTC.

This clonotype was detected many times. The rearrangement uses TRBV20-1 and TRBJ1-6; no clear D gene. V shed 6 bases and J shed 2 bases, with 8 bases lying between them. Per the germline V gene, CDR1 is DFQATT and CDR2 is SNEGSKA (reference sequence). The CDR3 totals 13 residues. The CDR3: CSATMAYNSPLHF. The CDR3 DNA reads as TGCAGTGCCACCATGGCCTATAATTCACCCCTCCACTTT.

This clonotype was found a few times. The chain carries TRBV18 and TRBJ1-5; D not certain. Germline CDR1 and CDR2: KGHSH and LQKENI. The CDR3 consists of 13 residues. V was shortened by 2 bases and J by 1 base, with 3 bases between the two germline ends. The CDR3 DNA is TGTGCCAGCTCACCAGTCAGCAATCAGCCCCAGCATTTT. Its translation is CASSPVSNQPQHF. Combining the CDR3 with reference TRBV18 and TRBJ1-5 gives the whole variable domain NAGVMQNPRHLVRRRGQEARLRCSPMKGHSHVYWYRQLPEEGLKFMVYLQKENIIDESGMPKERFSAEFPKEGPSILRIQQVVRGDSAAYFCASSPVSNQPQHFGDGTRLSIL.

This clonotype has just a few counts. CDR3 in amino acids: CASSPNRAAINNEQFF. The CDR3 region has the DNA TGTGCCAGCAGCCCCAACCGGGCTGCTATTAACAATGAGCAGTTCTTC. The gene calls are TRBV14 and TRBJ2-1, with D hard to call. Trimming left V 4 bases short and J 5 bases short, with 18 bases between. Germline V gives CDR1 SGHDN, CDR2 FVKESK. The CDR3 runs 16 residues.